This T cell receptor (beta chain) is from a study of T cells after yellow fever vaccination. The V end lost 5 bases, the J end lost 5 bases, and 18 bases lay between the germline ends. This CDR3 contains 15 residues. The germline V gene has CDR1 LNHDA and CDR2 SQIVND (reference sequence). This clonotype was detected only a few times. The antigen is unknown. Study results and limitations: Some clonotypes were seen in both the CD4 and the CD8 compartments. These made up a small share and likely arose from convergent recombination. Most clones from primary vaccination were detected again post-booster (approximately 96% CD4, 88% CD8).

One entry per CDR3 protein, called by TCRdb with MiXCR from the 5' RACE reads. The data contain some 340,000 distinct CDR3 sequences, around 10% of them singletons. Material: CD4+ T cells sorted from PBMCs, obtained 45 days after the yellow fever booster vaccination. The sequence came from a man aged 18 to 35 who received the YFV17D yellow fever vaccine. The chain links TRBV19 to TRBJ1-2; D might be TRBD1 (6 bases). The CDR3 DNA follows: TGTGCCAGTAGTTCCTGGACAGTCAGCTCTTATGGCTACACCTTC. Its protein is CASSSWTVSSYGYTF.